The 19 T cell receptor beta chains presented below share a single source sample, sequenced in a study of T cell changes during pregnancy in multiple sclerosis. Libraries were prepared by immunoSEQ multiplex PCR; TCRdb keeps only in-frame clonotypes and omits some of them. The table includes about 73,000 clones, 80% to 95% detected once. This specimen was peripheral blood, taken in the third trimester of pregnancy. Receptors originate from a female donor in good health, enrolled as a control in a pregnancy study.

The gene calls are TRBV10-3 and TRBJ1-2; tentatively, D is TRBD1 (5 bases). The length of the CDR3 is 13 residues. CDR1 is ENHRY, CDR2 SYGVKD, per germline. The ends were cut back, 9 bases at V and 1 base at J, with 12 bases in the middle. DNA of the CDR3: TGTGCCATAGAGCCGGGACTTAACTATGGCTACACCTTC. Translation gives CAIEPGLNYGYTF.

The chain has TRBV6-4 and TRBJ2-2; 8 bases align to TRBD2. Germline-derived CDR1 and CDR2 are MRHNA and SNTAGT. Trimming removed 8 bases from V and 5 bases from J; junction bases left unmatched: 13. The CDR3 totals 16 residues. The CDR3 region is CASSLAAGGITGELFF. The CDR3 nucleotides are TGTGCCAGCTCCCTCGCGGCGGGAGGTATAACCGGGGAGCTGTTTTTT.

The chain has TRBV7-2 and TRBJ2-3; D may be TRBD1 (6 bases). Germline V CDR1 and CDR2: SGHTA, FQGNSA. The CDR3 length is 15 residues. Trimming removed 2 bases at V and 5 bases at J, with 14 bases between. The CDR3 sequence: CASSLQGSGGDTQYF. CDR3 bases: TGTGCCAGCAGCTTACAGGGGTCTGGGGGAGATACGCAGTATTTT.

This chain connects TRBV19 to TRBJ2-7, with D tentatively TRBD2 (6 bases). In germline, CDR1 is LNHDA, CDR2 SQIVND (reference sequence). CDR3 length: 14 residues. V shed 3 bases and J shed 0 bases, with 9 bases lying between them. The CDR3 DNA reads TGTGCCAGTAGTATTCTAGCGAACTCCTACGAGCAGTACTTC. This codes for CASSILANSYEQYF.

This clone was recorded a few times. V gene TRBV2 combines with J gene TRBJ2-7; tentatively, D is TRBD2 (5 bases). V was clipped by 7 bases and J by 9 bases, with 19 bases between them. This CDR3 has 13 residues. The germline CDR1 and CDR2 sequences are SNHLY and FYNNEI. In DNA form, the CDR3 reads TGTGCCAGCAAAGAGACTTTCCTCCGGGGGCAGTACTTC. Amino acids: CASKETFLRGQYF.

The CDR3 sequence: CASSYSKGGTDTQYF. In DNA, the CDR3 is TGTGCCAGCAGTTACTCTAAGGGGGGCACAGATACGCAGTATTTT. The chain joins TRBV6-6 to TRBJ2-3, with D possibly matching TRBD1 (6 bases). Germline assignment: CDR1 MNHNY and CDR2 SVGAGI (reference sequence). The CDR3 runs 15 residues. With 0 bases removed from V and 1 base from J, the gap between germline ends came to 8 bases.

The chain uses TRBV7-9 and TRBJ2-4; TRBD1 matches at 8 bases. There are 14 residues in the CDR3. V lost 5 bases and J lost 8; bases outside the gene matches: 8. In germline, CDR1 is SEHNR, CDR2 FQNEAQ (reference sequence). The CDR3 is CASSPGQGKDIQYF. The CDR3 DNA sequence: TGTGCCAGCAGCCCCGGACAGGGAAAGGACATTCAGTACTTC. The full variable domain, with the rest looked up from reference TRBV7-9 and TRBJ2-4, is DTGVSQNPRHKITKRGQNVTFRCDPISEHNRLYWYRQTLGQGPEFLTYFQNEAQLEKSRLLSDRFSAERPKGSFSTLEIQRTEQGDSAMYLCASSPGQGKDIQYFGAGTRLSVL.

The chain uses TRBV4-1 and TRBJ1-1; 8 positions match TRBD1. Per germline, CDR1 MGHRA and CDR2 YSYEKL. The V segment lost 4 bases and the J segment 1 base; nucleotides outside the gene matches: 5. The CDR3 contains 15 residues. CDR3 sequence: CASSPGQAQNTEAFF. Here the CDR3 DNA reads TGCGCCAGCAGCCCGGGACAGGCCCAGAACACTGAAGCTTTCTTT.

This chain links TRBV7-3 with TRBJ2-4, with 7 bases aligning to TRBD2. V lost 0 bases and J lost 6; bases outside the gene matches: 5. The CDR3 has 15 amino acids. The germline V gene encodes CDR1 SGHTA and CDR2 FQGTGA. Written as DNA, the CDR3 is TGTGCCAGCAGCTTAACGCGGGAGCCTGCAAACATTCAGTACTTC. Protein: CASSLTREPANIQYF.

The chain recombines TRBV5-4 with TRBJ1-1; tentatively, D is TRBD1 (5 bases). V was clipped by 4 bases and J by 0 bases, with 13 bases between them. Germline V gives CDR1 SGHNT, CDR2 YYREEE (reference sequence). The CDR3 has 15 residues. The CDR3 DNA reads as TGTGCCAGCAGCGTACCAGACAGAATGAACACTGAAGCTTTCTTT. Protein product: CASSVPDRMNTEAFF.

The rearrangement links TRBV9 to TRBJ1-2; D perhaps matches TRBD1 (5 bases). The CDR3 runs 14 residues. V was shortened by 0 bases and J by 6 bases, with 12 bases between the two germline ends. CDR1 is SGDLS and CDR2 is YYNGEE in the germline V gene. The CDR3 region is CASSVAGGSNGYTF. The CDR3 DNA follows: TGTGCCAGCAGCGTAGCGGGGGGAAGTAATGGCTACACCTTC.

The J gene is TRBJ2-7, the V gene TRBV5-1; D not resolved. Germline lookup yields CDR1 SGHRS and CDR2 YFSETQ. V was cut by 0 bases and J by 5 bases, with 9 bases left in between. The CDR3 has 13 residues. CDR3 sequence reads: CASSLDGSHEQYF. The CDR3, as DNA: TGCGCCAGCAGCTTGGACGGGTCCCACGAGCAGTACTTC.

The chain recombines TRBV5-1 with TRBJ1-1, with D possibly matching TRBD1 (5 bases). V was cut by 5 bases and J by 0 bases, with 8 bases left in between. The germline CDR1 and CDR2 sequences are SGHRS and YFSETQ. The CDR3 runs 13 residues. The CDR3 spells CASRTDMNTEAFF. The CDR3 DNA follows: TGCGCCAGCAGGACAGACATGAACACTGAAGCTTTCTTT.

The chain combines TRBV6-4 with TRBJ2-2; D possibly corresponds to TRBD2 (6 bases). The germline V gene encodes CDR1 MRHNA and CDR2 SNTAGT. With 7 bases removed from V and 1 base from J, the gap between germline ends came to 13 bases. This CDR3 has 15 amino acids. The CDR3 region is CASTLTGGNTGELFF. In DNA form, the CDR3 reads TGTGCCAGCACCCTTACCGGGGGGAACACCGGGGAGCTGTTTTTT.

Relative to its sample, this clone is medium-sized. The chain has TRBV6-4 and TRBJ1-6, with TRBD1 as a possible D gene (6 bases). CDR1 and CDR2 (germline): MRHNA, SNTAGT. V was pared by 2 bases and J by 9 bases, with 11 bases between. CDR3 size: 14 residues. The CDR3 spells CASSDLQGSSPLHF. DNA of the CDR3: TGTGCCAGCAGTGACCTACAGGGAAGTTCACCCCTCCACTTT.

V usage is TRBV19 and J usage is TRBJ1-1; 8 bases map to TRBD1. The germline V gene has CDR1 LNHDA and CDR2 SQIVND (reference sequence). This CDR3 is 14 amino acids long. After removal of 4 bases from V and 5 bases from J, the junction contained 6 bases not matched to a gene. This CDR3 is CASSTGGSGTEAFF. DNA of the CDR3: TGTGCCAGTAGTACAGGGGGCTCTGGGACTGAAGCTTTCTTT.

This clone was recorded once. At one end the junction does not follow the germline gene, possibly because of a read error. V is TRBV28 and J is TRBJ2-6; 9 bases map to TRBD1. This CDR3 contains 13 residues. The V gene's germline CDR1 is MDHEN and CDR2 SYDVKM. CDR3 in amino acids: CASSPTGGNVLTF. CDR3 in DNA: TGTGCCAGCAGCCCGACAGGGGGCAACGTCCTGACTTTC.

J is TRBJ1-2 and V is TRBV29-1; D ambiguous. Trimming shortened V by 3 bases and J by 4 bases, and 9 bases separated the two germline ends. This CDR3 is 12 amino acids long. Germline V gene data show CDR1 as SQVTM and CDR2 as ANQGSEA. The CDR3 reads CSVDAEGYGYTF. Here the CDR3 DNA reads TGCAGCGTTGACGCTGAGGGCTATGGCTACACCTTC.

The chain has TRBV9 and TRBJ2-1; 13 bases are a match to TRBD2. Germline assignment: CDR1 SGDLS and CDR2 YYNGEE. V was clipped by 2 bases and J by 9 bases; unmatched bases: 8. This CDR3 is built from 16 residues. The CDR3 loop reads CASSVAGTSGAGEQFF. The CDR3 DNA reads as TGTGCCAGCAGCGTTGCCGGGACTAGCGGGGCGGGTGAGCAGTTCTTC.